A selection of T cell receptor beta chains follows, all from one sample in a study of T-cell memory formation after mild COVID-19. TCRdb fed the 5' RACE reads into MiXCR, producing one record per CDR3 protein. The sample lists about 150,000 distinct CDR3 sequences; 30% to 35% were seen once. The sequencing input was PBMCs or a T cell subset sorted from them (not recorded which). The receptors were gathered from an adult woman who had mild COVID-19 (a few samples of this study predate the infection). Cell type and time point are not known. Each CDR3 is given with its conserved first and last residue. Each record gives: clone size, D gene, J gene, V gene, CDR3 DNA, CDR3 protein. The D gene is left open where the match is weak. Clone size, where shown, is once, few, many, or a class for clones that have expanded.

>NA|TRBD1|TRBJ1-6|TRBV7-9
TGTGCCAGTCAACAGGGGAGTAGTGATTCACCCCTCCACTTT
CASQQGSSDSPLHF
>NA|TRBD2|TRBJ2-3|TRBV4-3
TGCGCCAGCAGCCAAGTCTTTAGCGGGAGCCGCACAGATACGCAGTATTTT
CASSQVFSGSRTDTQYF
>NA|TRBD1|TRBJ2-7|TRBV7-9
TGTGCCAGCAGCTGGGACAGGGGATTTCCCTACGAGCAGTACTTC
CASSWDRGFPYEQYF
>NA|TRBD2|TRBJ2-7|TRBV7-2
TGTGCCAGCAGCTTAGGGTCCGGGACTATCTACGAGCAGTACTTC
CASSLGSGTIYEQYF
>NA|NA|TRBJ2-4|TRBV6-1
TGTGCCAGCAGTGAAGTGTCAGGGGTTGGGTCCAAAAACATTCAGTACTTC
CASSEVSGVGSKNIQYF
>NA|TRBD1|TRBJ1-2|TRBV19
TGTGCCAGTATCAAACAGGGGGCTTTGGATGGCTACACCTTC
CASIKQGALDGYTF
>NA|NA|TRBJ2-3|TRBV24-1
TGTGCCACCAGTGATTTGTCGGTAGCTACAGATACGCAGTATTTT
CATSDLSVATDTQYF
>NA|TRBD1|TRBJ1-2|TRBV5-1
TGCGCCAGCAGCTTGGGGCGGACAGGGAACTATGGCTACACCTTC
CASSLGRTGNYGYTF
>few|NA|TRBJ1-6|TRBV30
TGTGCCTGGAAGGATCGAGGTGGCTATAATTCACCCCTCCACTTT
CAWKDRGGYNSPLHF
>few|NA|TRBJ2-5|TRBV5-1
TGCGCCAGCAGCTTCCCCGGGACCACACAAGAGACCCAGTACTTC
CASSFPGTTQETQYF
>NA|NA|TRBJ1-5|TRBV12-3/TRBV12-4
TGTGCCAGCAGTCCCCGGGGAGGACTAAGCAATCAGCCCCAGCATTTT
CASSPRGGLSNQPQHF
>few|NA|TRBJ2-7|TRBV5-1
TGCGCCAGCAGCCCCTACCCGAGTTACGAGCAGTACTTC
CASSPYPSYEQYF
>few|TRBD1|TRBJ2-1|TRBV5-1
TGCGCCAGCAGCTCGTCGGACAGGGGGCCTTTGGATGAGCAGTTCTTC
CASSSSDRGPLDEQFF
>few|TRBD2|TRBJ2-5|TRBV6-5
TGTGCCAGCACAAAGCCCGCAGCGGGGGGGCGAAAGACCCAGTACTTC
CASTKPAAGGRKTQYF
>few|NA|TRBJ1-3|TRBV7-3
TGTGCCAGCCACCGGGGCCAGGACACCATATATTTT
CASHRGQDTIYF
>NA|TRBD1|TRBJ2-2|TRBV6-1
TGTGCCAGCAGAGCCGGGACAGGGGACACCGGGGAGCTGTTTTTT
CASRAGTGDTGELFF
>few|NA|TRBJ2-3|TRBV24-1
TGTGCCACAATCACAGATACGCAGTATTTT
CATITDTQYF
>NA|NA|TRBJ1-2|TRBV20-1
TGCAGTGCTAGCCTCAGAGAGACAGCTAACTATGGCTACACCTTC
CSASLRETANYGYTF
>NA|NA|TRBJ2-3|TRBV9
TGTGCCAGCAGCGTGTCCCATCGGGATACGCAGTATTTT
CASSVSHRDTQYF
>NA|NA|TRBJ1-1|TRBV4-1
TGCGCCAGCAGCCCCCGGAATGTGGGGACCACTGAAGCTTTCTTT
CASSPRNVGTTEAFF
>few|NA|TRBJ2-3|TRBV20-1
TGCAGTGCTAGAAAGGACTACACAGATACGCAGTATTTT
CSARKDYTDTQYF
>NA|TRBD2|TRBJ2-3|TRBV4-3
TGCGCCAGCAGCCAAGAGGGGACTAGCGGGAGCACAGATACGCAGTATTTT
CASSQEGTSGSTDTQYF
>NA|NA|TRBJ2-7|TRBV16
TGTGCCAGCAGCCAATCTTCGCGTCAACCCTACGAGCAGTACTTC
CASSQSSRQPYEQYF
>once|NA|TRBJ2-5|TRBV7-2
TGTGCCAGCAGCTCGGGTCGAATAGAGACCCAGTACTTC
CASSSGRIETQYF
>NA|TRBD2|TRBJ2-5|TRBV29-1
TGCAGCGTTGAAAAGTTGGCGGGAGAGGAGACCCAGTACTTC
CSVEKLAGEETQYF
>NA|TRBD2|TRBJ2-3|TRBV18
TGTGCCAGCTCACCGACTAGCTCCCAAGATACGCAGTATTTT
CASSPTSSQDTQYF
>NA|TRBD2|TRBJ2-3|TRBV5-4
TGTGCCAGCAGCTCGCCGACTAGCGGGGGGCTAAGCACAGATACGCAGTATTTT
CASSSPTSGGLSTDTQYF
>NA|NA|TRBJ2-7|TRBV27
TGTGCCAGCAGAACTCCAACGGTCTCCTACGAGCAGTACTTC
CASRTPTVSYEQYF
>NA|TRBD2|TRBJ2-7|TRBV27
TGTGCCAGCAGTTCCCGACTAGCGGGTCCCTACGAGCAGTACTTC
CASSSRLAGPYEQYF
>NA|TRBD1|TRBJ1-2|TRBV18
TGTGCCAGCTCACGGGAAGGGGGCGGCTATGGCTACACCTTC
CASSREGGGYGYTF
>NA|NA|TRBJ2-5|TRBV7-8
TGTGCCAGCAGGTCTGAATTTGGAGAGACCCAGTACTTC
CASRSEFGETQYF
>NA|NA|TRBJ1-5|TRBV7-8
TGTGCCAGCAGCTTAGCGTGGAGCAATCAGCCCCAGCATTTT
CASSLAWSNQPQHF
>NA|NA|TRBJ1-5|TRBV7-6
TGTGCCAGCAGCTTAGCGTTTTTAGTGACCAATCAGCCCCAGCATTTT
CASSLAFLVTNQPQHF
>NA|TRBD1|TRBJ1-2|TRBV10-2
TGCGCCAGCAGTGACCTGGGACAGTTCAGCTACACCTTC
CASSDLGQFSYTF
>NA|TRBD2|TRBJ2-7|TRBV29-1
TGCAGCGTTGGGACTAGCGGGGCCTACGAGCAGTACTTC
CSVGTSGAYEQYF
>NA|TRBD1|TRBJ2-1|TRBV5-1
TGCGCCAGCAGCGCCCGACAGGGGGCTATCAATGAGCAGTTCTTC
CASSARQGAINEQFF
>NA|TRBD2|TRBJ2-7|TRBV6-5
TGTGCCAGCAGTTACTCTTCTAGCGGAGGCTTCTACGAGCAGTACTTC
CASSYSSSGGFYEQYF
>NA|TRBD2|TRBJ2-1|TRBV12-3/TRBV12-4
TGTGCCAGCAGACCACGGACTAGAGCCTACAATGAGCAGTTCTTC
CASRPRTRAYNEQFF
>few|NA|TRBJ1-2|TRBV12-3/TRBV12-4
TGTGCCAGCAGCGTAACAGGAGGCCGAACCATCACCTATGGCTACACCTTC
CASSVTGGRTITYGYTF
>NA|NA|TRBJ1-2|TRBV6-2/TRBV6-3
TGTGCCAGCAGTATGGACGGGAACTATGGCTACACCTTC
CASSMDGNYGYTF
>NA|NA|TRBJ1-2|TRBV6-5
TGTGCCAGCAGTTACTCGATCACGAGCCCTGACTATGGCTACACCTTC
CASSYSITSPDYGYTF
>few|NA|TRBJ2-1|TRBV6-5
TGTGCCAGCAGTCGTAGTACCAATGAGCAGTTCTTC
CASSRSTNEQFF
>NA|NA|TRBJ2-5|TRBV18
TGTGCCAGCTCACCAAGCGAGACCCAGTACTTC
CASSPSETQYF
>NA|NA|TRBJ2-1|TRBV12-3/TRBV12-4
TGTGCCAGCAGGGGGGGCCCGTCCAATGAGCAGTTCTTC
CASRGGPSNEQFF
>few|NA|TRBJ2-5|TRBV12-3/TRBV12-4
TGTGCCAGCAGCAACTATGGGGGGACCCAGTACTTC
CASSNYGGTQYF
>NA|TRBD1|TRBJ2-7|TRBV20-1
TGCAGTGCTAGATTGAGGCGCCGGACAGGAACCTACGAGCAGTACTTC
CSARLRRRTGTYEQYF
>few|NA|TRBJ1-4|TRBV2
TGTGCCAGCAGTGAAACGGGTGAAAAACTGTTTTTT
CASSETGEKLFF
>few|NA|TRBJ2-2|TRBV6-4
TGTGCCAGCAGTGACGGGGGACCCACCGGGGAGCTGTTTTTT
CASSDGGPTGELFF
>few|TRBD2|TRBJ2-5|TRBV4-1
TGCGCCAGCACAAGGTCGCCTAGCGGGGGACTACAAGAGACCCAGTACTTC
CASTRSPSGGLQETQYF
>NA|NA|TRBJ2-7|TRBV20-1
TGCAGTGCTCACAGGGTTGAAGACTACGAGCAGTACTTC
CSAHRVEDYEQYF
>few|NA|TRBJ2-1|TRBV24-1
TGTGCCACCGGCAGCTCCTACAATGAGCAGTTCTTC
CATGSSYNEQFF
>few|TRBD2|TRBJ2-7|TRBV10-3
TGTGCCATCAGTGAGACGTGGACTAGCGGGGGGCTCGTTTACGAGCAGTACTTC
CAISETWTSGGLVYEQYF
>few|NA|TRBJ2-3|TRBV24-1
TGTGCCACCCGTGGGCCAGGGGGGGCCTCTAGCACAGATACGCAGTATTTT
CATRGPGGASSTDTQYF
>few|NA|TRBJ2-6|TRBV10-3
TGTGCCATCAGTGGGTTCTCTGGGGCCAACGTCCTGACTTTC
CAISGFSGANVLTF
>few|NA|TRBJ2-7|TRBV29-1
TGCAGCGTGGTAGCGACCCCCGAATACGAGCAGTACTTC
CSVVATPEYEQYF
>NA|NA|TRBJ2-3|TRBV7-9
TGTGCCAGCAGCTTAGCCTGGGGGCTCGCAGATACGCAGTATTTT
CASSLAWGLADTQYF
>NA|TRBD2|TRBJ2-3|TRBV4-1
TGCGCCAGCAGCCAAGGGCTAGCGGGGATACGGGTCACAGATACGCAGTATTTT
CASSQGLAGIRVTDTQYF
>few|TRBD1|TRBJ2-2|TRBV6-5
TGTGCCAGTTTCCGGGACAGGGGGCTGACCGGGGAGCTGTTTTTT
CASFRDRGLTGELFF
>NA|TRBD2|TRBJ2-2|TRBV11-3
TGTGCCAGCAGCTTAGATTCGGGGGGCACCGGGGAGCTGTTTTTT
CASSLDSGGTGELFF